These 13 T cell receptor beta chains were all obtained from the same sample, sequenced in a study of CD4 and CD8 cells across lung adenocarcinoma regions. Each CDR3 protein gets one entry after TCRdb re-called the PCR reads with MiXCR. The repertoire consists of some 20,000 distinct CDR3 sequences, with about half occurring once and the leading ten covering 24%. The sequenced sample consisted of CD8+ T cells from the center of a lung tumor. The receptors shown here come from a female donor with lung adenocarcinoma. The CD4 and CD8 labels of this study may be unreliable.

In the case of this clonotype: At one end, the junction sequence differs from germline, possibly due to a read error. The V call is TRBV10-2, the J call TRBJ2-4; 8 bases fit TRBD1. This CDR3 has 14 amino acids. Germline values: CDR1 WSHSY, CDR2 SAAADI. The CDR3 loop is CGSRGLGATDTQYF. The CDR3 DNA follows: TGCGGCAGCAGGGGGCTGGGAGCCACAGACACTCAGTATTTC.

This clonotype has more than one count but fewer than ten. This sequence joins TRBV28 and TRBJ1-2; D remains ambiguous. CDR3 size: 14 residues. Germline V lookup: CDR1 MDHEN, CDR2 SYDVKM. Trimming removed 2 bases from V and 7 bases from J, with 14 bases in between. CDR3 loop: CASSLIAQSGGYTF. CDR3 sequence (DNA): TGTGCCAGCAGTTTAATAGCACAGTCGGGTGGCTACACCTTC.

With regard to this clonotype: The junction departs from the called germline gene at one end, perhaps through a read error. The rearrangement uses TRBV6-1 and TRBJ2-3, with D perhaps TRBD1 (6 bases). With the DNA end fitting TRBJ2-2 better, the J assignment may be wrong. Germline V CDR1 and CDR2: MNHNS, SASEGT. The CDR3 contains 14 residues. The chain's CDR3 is CASSQAVIAGALFF. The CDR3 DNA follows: TGTGCCAGCAGCCAGGCTGTGATCGCAGGGGCGCTGTTTTTT.

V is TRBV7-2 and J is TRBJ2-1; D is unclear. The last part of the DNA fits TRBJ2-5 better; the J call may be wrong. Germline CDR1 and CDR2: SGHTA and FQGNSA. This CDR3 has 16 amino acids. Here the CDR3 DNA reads TGTGCCAGCAGCCACCGAGTAGCAGCAGGACAAGAGACCCAGTACTTC. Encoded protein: CASSHRVAAGQETQYF.

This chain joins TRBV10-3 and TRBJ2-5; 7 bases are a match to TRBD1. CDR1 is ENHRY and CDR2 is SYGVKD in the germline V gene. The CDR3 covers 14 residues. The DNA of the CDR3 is TGTGCGGGCATAGGGGGCCGTGGGCAAGAGACCCAGTACTTC. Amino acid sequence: CAGIGGRGQETQYF.

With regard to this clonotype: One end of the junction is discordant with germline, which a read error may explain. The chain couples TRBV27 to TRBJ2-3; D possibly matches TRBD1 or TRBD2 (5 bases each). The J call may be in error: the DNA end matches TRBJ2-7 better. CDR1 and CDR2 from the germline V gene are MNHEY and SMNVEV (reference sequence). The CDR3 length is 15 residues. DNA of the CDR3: TGTGGCAGCAGGCCGGGGCTAGGAGTCAAAGATACGCAGTACTTC. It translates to CGSRPGLGVKDTQYF.

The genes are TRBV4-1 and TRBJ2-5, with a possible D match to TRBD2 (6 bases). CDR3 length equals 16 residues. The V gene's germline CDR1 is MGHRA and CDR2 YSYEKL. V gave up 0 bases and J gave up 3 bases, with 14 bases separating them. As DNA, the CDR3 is TGCGCCAGCAGCCAAGAACAGAATTGGGAGGAAGAGACCCAGTACTTC. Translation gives CASSQEQNWEEETQYF.

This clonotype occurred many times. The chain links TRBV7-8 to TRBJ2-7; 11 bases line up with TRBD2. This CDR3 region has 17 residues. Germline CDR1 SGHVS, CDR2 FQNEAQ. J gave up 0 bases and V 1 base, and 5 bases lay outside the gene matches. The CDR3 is CASSLGGTSGSSYEQYF. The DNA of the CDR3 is TGTGCCAGCAGCTTAGGGGGAACTAGCGGGAGCTCCTACGAGCAGTACTTC.

In DNA, the CDR3 is TGTGCCAGCAGTGCCACTAGCGGAAACTACAATGAGCAGTTCTTC. Translating it yields CASSATSGNYNEQFF. This chain connects TRBV6-1 to TRBJ2-1; 8 bases fit TRBD2. This CDR3 has 15 amino acids. Trimming took 4 bases from V and 3 from J; bases not matched to a gene: 5. The germline V gene has CDR1 MNHNS and CDR2 SASEGT.

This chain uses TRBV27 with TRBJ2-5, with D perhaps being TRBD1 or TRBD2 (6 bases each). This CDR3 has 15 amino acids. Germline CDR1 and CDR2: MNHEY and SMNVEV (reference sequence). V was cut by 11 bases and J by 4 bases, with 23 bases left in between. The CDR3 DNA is TGTGCCGGGGGGCACGGGGGCCGTGACCCAGAGACCCAGTACTTC. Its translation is CAGGHGGRDPETQYF.

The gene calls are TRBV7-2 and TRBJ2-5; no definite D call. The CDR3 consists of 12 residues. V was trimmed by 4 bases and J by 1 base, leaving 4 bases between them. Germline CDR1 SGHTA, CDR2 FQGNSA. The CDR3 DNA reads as TGTGCCAGCAGCTATCCCCAAGAGACCCAGTACTTC. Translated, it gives CASSYPQETQYF.

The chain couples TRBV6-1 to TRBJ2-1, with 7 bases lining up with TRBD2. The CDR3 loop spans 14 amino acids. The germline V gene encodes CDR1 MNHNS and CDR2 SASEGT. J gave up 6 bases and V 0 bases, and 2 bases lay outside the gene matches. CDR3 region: CASSEAGGGNEQFF. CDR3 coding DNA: TGTGCCAGCAGTGAAGCGGGGGGGGGCAATGAGCAGTTCTTC.

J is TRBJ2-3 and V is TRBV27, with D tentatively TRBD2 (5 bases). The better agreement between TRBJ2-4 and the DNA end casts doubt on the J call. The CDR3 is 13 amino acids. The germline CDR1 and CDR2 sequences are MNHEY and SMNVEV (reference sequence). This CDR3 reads CARGGRVQDTQYF. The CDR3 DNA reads TGTGCGCGCGGAGGCCGTGTCCAAGACACTCAGTACTTC.